These 14 T cell receptor beta chains were sequenced from one sample in a study of patients with pleural tuberculosis. One entry per CDR3 protein results from TCRdb running MiXCR on the reads. The table includes some 29,000 distinct CDR3 sequences, 15% to 20% detected once. The specimen sequenced was peripheral blood. The source of these receptors is a human donor with pleural tuberculosis.

This clonotype showed up many times. V and J are TRBV12-3 or TRBV12-4 and TRBJ2-7; D might be TRBD1 or TRBD2, each matching 5 bases. The V end was cut by 5 bases, the J end by 2 bases, with 16 bases between. This CDR3 is 15 amino acids long. CDR3 sequence: CASSRDLPYPYEQYF. The CDR3 nucleotides read TGTGCCAGCAGTCGGGACCTACCCTACCCCTACGAGCAGTACTTC.

J is TRBJ1-2 and V is TRBV6-2 or TRBV6-3; D unresolved. V was pared by 5 bases and J by 6 bases, with 10 bases between. Per the germline V gene, CDR1 is MNHEY and CDR2 is SVGEGT. The CDR3 runs 12 residues. CDR3 residues: CASSATTDGYTF. Written as DNA, the CDR3 is TGTGCCAGCAGTGCAACGACTGATGGCTACACCTTC.

This clonotype was detected many times. The chain combines TRBV4-1 with TRBJ2-5; possible D gene TRBD2, 5 bases. Trimming stripped 0 bases from V and 10 bases from J, with 18 bases between. CDR3 size: 15 residues. Germline CDR1 is MGHRA and CDR2 is YSYEKL. CDR3 sequence: CASSQDRLPSEDQYF. The CDR3 nucleotides read TGCGCCAGCAGCCAAGATAGACTACCTTCCGAGGACCAGTACTTC.

This clonotype was counted at least ten times. The chain couples TRBV24-1 to TRBJ2-1; 12 bases align to TRBD2. V trimming: 3 bases; J trimming: 1 base; junction bases outside the gene matches: 3. The germline V gene encodes CDR1 KGHDR and CDR2 SFDVKD. This CDR3 comprises 17 residues. The CDR3 bases are TGTGCCACCAGTGATCCTAGCGGGGGGGTTTCCTACAATGAGCAGTTCTTC. As protein: CATSDPSGGVSYNEQFF.

About this clonotype itself: Germline and junction disagree at one end, which may indicate a read error. The chain has TRBV7-7 and TRBJ1-1; TRBD1 matches at 10 bases. The CDR3 is made up of 16 amino acids. The germline gives CDR1 SSHAT, CDR2 FNYEAQ (reference sequence). The CDR3 DNA reads TGTGCCATCAGCCTTAGACAGGGGGCAATAGACACTGAAGCTTTCTTT. It specifies CAISLRQGAIDTEAFF. Using reference TRBV7-7 and TRBJ1-1 for the parts outside the CDR3, the full variable domain is GAGVSQSPRYKVTKRGQDVTLRCDPISSHATLYWYQQALGQGPEFLTYFNYEAQPDKSGLPSDRFSAERPEGSISTLTIQRTEQRDSAMYRCAISLRQGAIDTEAFFGQGTRLTVV.

This clonotype has ten or more counts. The CDR3 loop is CASSQGTPNTIYF. DNA of the CDR3: TGCGCCAGCAGCCAGGGGACACCAAACACCATATATTTT. V and J are TRBV4-1 and TRBJ1-3; weak D call: TRBD1 (6 bases). Germline V gene data show CDR1 as MGHRA and CDR2 as YSYEKL. The CDR3 sequence is 13 residues long. Trimming cost V 3 bases and J 6 bases, with 9 bases left between them.

In regard to this clonotype: A read error may be the cause here, since a much bigger clone is one base away. The chain is built from TRBV28 and TRBJ2-3; 11 nucleotides match TRBD2. J was trimmed by 0 bases and V by 2 bases; bases with no gene match: 4. Germline lookup yields CDR1 MDHEN and CDR2 SYDVKM. The CDR3 is made up of 17 amino acids. The CDR3 sequence is CASSLTRTSGSTDTQYF. As DNA, the CDR3 is TGTGCCAGCAGTTTAACCCGGACTAGCGGGAGCACAGATACGCAGTATTTT.

This clonotype was picked up many times. This sequence joins TRBV28 and TRBJ1-4, with a tentative D call TRBD1 (6 bases). There are 15 residues in the CDR3. Trimming cost V 2 bases and J 7 bases, with 14 bases left between them. Germline V gene data show CDR1 as MDHEN and CDR2 as SYDVKM. CDR3 in DNA: TGTGCCAGCAGTTTACCGAGGGGGGTGGCTGAAAAACTGTTTTTT. Its translation is CASSLPRGVAEKLFF. The variable domain in full, with the rest retrieved from reference TRBV28 and TRBJ1-4, is DVKVTQSSRYLVKRTGEKVFLECVQDMDHENMFWYRQDPGLGLRLIYFSYDVKMKEKGDIPEGYSVSREKKERFSLILESASTNQTSMYLCASSLPRGVAEKLFFGSGTQLSVL.

As concerns this clonotype: Just one base apart from a much larger clone, this may be a read error. The chain has TRBV5-1 and TRBJ2-1; no definite D call. Trimming removed 0 bases at V and 7 bases at J, with 8 bases between. Germline V gene data show CDR1 as SGHRS and CDR2 as YFSETQ. CDR3 length: 13 residues. The CDR3 loop is CASSLGYKNEQFF. The CDR3 DNA sequence: TGCGCCAGCAGCTTGGGTTATAAGAATGAGCAGTTCTTC.

In DNA, the CDR3 is TGTGCCACCAGTGGTCGGGACAGGGAAGGCTACACCTTC. Translating it yields CATSGRDREGYTF. The genes are TRBV24-1 and TRBJ1-2, with 9 positions matching TRBD1. The germline gives CDR1 KGHDR, CDR2 SFDVKD. V shed 5 bases, J shed 8 bases, and the junction held 5 bases outside the gene matches. The CDR3 consists of 13 residues.

Turning to this clonotype: The junction shows a germline mismatch at one end, possibly a read error. This chain uses TRBV15 with TRBJ2-1; 7 bases fit TRBD2. The CDR3 length is 14 residues. In germline, CDR1 is LNHNV, CDR2 YYDKDF (reference sequence). The CDR3 sequence: CVTSRLADNNEQFF. The CDR3 DNA sequence: TGTGTCACCAGCAGACTAGCAGATAACAATGAGCAGTTCTTC.

This clonotype was counted many times. The V and J genes are TRBV7-9 and TRBJ2-2; D unclear. Germline V gene sequence: CDR1 SEHNR, CDR2 FQNEAQ (reference sequence). Trimming shortened V by 5 bases and J by 6 bases, and 10 bases separated the two germline ends. The CDR3 totals 13 residues. CDR3 bases: TGTGCCAGCAGCCCCCACGGGTCCGGGGAGCTGTTTTTT. This codes for CASSPHGSGELFF.

Comments on this clonotype: One junction end disagrees with the germline gene, perhaps due to a read error. This chain joins TRBV28 and TRBJ2-5; D tentatively reads TRBD1 or TRBD2 (7 bases each). Germline V gene sequence: CDR1 MDHEN, CDR2 SYDVKM. The CDR3 is made up of 15 amino acids. CDR3 sequence: CSSSSTGRAQETQYF. The CDR3 DNA is TGTTCCAGCAGTTCGACAGGGAGGGCCCAAGAGACCCAGTACTTC.

This clonotype was seen repeatedly, ten times or more. The chain carries TRBV27 and TRBJ1-5, with a weak D call TRBD1 (5 bases). V was cut by 8 bases and J by 4 bases, with 9 bases left in between. The CDR3 spans 12 residues. Germline V gene sequence: CDR1 MNHEY, CDR2 SMNVEV (reference sequence). In DNA, the CDR3 is TGTGCCAGCGCTCACAGGAATCAGCCCCAGCATTTT. Amino acids: CASAHRNQPQHF.